This is a list of T cell receptor beta chains from one sample in a study of blood T cell repertoires in COVID-19. Measured with immunoSEQ multiplex PCR; TCRdb has only the in-frame clones, and not every one. The data hold over 250,000 clones, with roughly 85% observed a single time. Sequencing was carried out using PBMCs or T cells enriched from blood (not recorded which). These receptors were obtained from a man aged 40-49 years who had been exposed to COVID-19. The CDR3 runs from the conserved cysteine through the conserved F or W. D genes are given only for firm matches.

V	J	D	DNA	CDR3
TRBV7-9	TRBJ2-7	NA	TGTGCCAGCAGCTTAGCGGGCGGGAACGAGCAGTACTTC	CASSLAGGNEQYF
TRBV12-5	TRBJ1-5	NA	TGTGCTAGTGGTTTGCCAGGGCGTCAGCCCCAGCATTTT	CASGLPGRQPQHF
TRBV4-2	TRBJ2-7	TRBD1	TGTGCCAGCAGCCTTCCGGGACAGGGAACCGAGCAGTACTTC	CASSLPGQGTEQYF
TRBV2	TRBJ1-5	TRBD1	TGTGCCAGCAGGGCGGCGGGGACAGTCAATCAGCCCCAGCATTTT	CASRAAGTVNQPQHF
TRBV5-1	TRBJ2-5	TRBD2	TGCGCCAGCAAGGTGGGAGGGTCTCAAGAGACCCAGTACTTC	CASKVGGSQETQYF
TRBV20-1	TRBJ2-1	NA	TGCAGTGCTAGTATGGGACTCCAAGTGGGAGACAATGAGCAGTTCTTC	CSASMGLQVGDNEQFF
TRBV5-5	TRBJ1-1	NA	TGTGCCAGCAGCCCAGGGGTTGGCACTGAAGCTTTCTTT	CASSPGVGTEAFF
TRBV10-1	TRBJ1-1	NA	TGCGCCAGCAGTGAGTCAACAGGATCAGGCCCTCGGACCTTT	CASSESTGSGPRTF
TRBV19	TRBJ2-1	NA	TGTGCCAGTAATGAGCGGAACTCCTACAATGAGCAGTTCTTC	CASNERNSYNEQFF
TRBV18	TRBJ1-1	NA	TGTGCCAGCTCGGAACAGCTGAACACTGAAGCTTTCTTT	CASSEQLNTEAFF
TRBV10-3	TRBJ2-3	TRBD2	TGTGCCATCAGTGCGACTAGCGAAAGCACAGATACGCAGTATTTT	CAISATSESTDTQYF
TRBV6-5	TRBJ1-2	TRBD1	TGTGCCAGCGGGGGACAGGGAGGGTCTGGCTACACCTTC	CASGGQGGSGYTF
TRBV5-1	TRBJ2-7	TRBD2	TGCGCCAGCAGCTTGCTAGGACTAGCGCGGGAGCAGTACTTC	CASSLLGLAREQYF
TRBV19	TRBJ1-2	NA	TGTGCCAGTAGTAAAAACAGGGCCCCTTACCTATCCTACTATGGCTACACCTTC	CASSKNRAPYLSYYGYTF